Below, 9 T cell receptor beta chains from the same sample are listed, as sequenced in a study of cytomegalovirus exposure and HLA in healthy donors. 60 Vbeta and 13 Jbeta primers were used in PCR. Sequenced by immunoSEQ multiplex PCR; TCRdb stores in-frame clones only, minus some. Here the sample spans approximately 69,000 clones, about three quarters being singletons. Sample: PBMCs. These receptors were obtained from a man between 18 and 35 years old in good health and CMV-seronegative.

J is TRBJ1-2 and V is TRBV7-8, with D possibly TRBD1 on 5 matching bases. Germline V CDR1 and CDR2: SGHVS, FQNEAQ. V lost 3 bases and J lost 0, with 11 bases in between. The CDR3 is 15 amino acids. The CDR3 DNA sequence: TGTGCCAGCAGCTTTCCGCAGGGCGCTAACTATGGCTACACCTTC. Translating it yields CASSFPQGANYGYTF.

V usage is TRBV5-1 and J usage is TRBJ1-4; maybe TRBD1 (6 bases). This CDR3 has 17 residues. Trimming took off 4 bases at V and 0 bases at J, with 16 bases between the two ends. The germline V gene has CDR1 SGHRS and CDR2 YFSETQ. CDR3: CASSLEGDRSTNEKLFF. DNA of the CDR3: TGCGCCAGCAGCCTTGAGGGGGATCGATCAACTAATGAAAAACTGTTTTTT.

The V gene is TRBV6-6, the J gene TRBJ2-2; TRBD1 agrees at 8 bases. Germline loops: CDR1 MNHNY, CDR2 SVGAGI (reference sequence). J lost 6 bases, V lost 6 bases, and 12 bases had no gene match. The CDR3 runs to 16 residues. The CDR3 spells CASRGRLTGDAGELFF. The CDR3 DNA follows: TGTGCCAGCAGGGGCAGACTGACAGGGGACGCCGGGGAGCTGTTTTTT.

This chain links TRBV5-1 with TRBJ1-2, with D hard to call. Germline lookup yields CDR1 SGHRS and CDR2 YFSETQ. The CDR3 has 14 residues. V gave up 4 bases and J gave up 4 bases, with 14 bases separating them. The CDR3 spells CASSPIESLYGYTF. The CDR3 DNA sequence: TGCGCCAGCAGCCCTATAGAAAGCCTCTATGGCTACACCTTC.

This clone showed up just a few times. The rearrangement joins TRBV6-1 to TRBJ1-5; 10 bases align to TRBD1. V lost 5 bases to trimming and J lost 4 bases; unmatched junction nucleotides: 5. This CDR3 spans 15 amino acids. Germline loops: CDR1 MNHNS, CDR2 SASEGT. The CDR3 nucleotides are TGTGCCAGCAGTATACCGGGACAGGGGAATCAGCCCCAGCATTTT. Amino acids: CASSIPGQGNQPQHF.

By share, this clone counts as large (0.1 to 1%). This chain joins TRBV6-4 and TRBJ2-3, with 12 bases identical to TRBD2. V gave up 4 bases and J gave up 3 bases; unmatched junction bases: 2. Germline V CDR1 and CDR2: MRHNA, SNTAGT. The CDR3 has 15 amino acids. CDR3 in amino acids: CASSAGTSGTDTQYF. The CDR3 DNA sequence: TGTGCCAGCAGTGCCGGGACTAGCGGGACAGATACGCAGTATTTT.

The rearrangement links TRBV19 to TRBJ1-5; D uncertain. The germline V gene has CDR1 LNHDA and CDR2 SQIVND (reference sequence). V lost 4 bases, J lost 5 bases, and 15 bases lay in between. This CDR3 is 15 amino acids long. For the CDR3, the DNA is TGTGCCAGTAGTAGCAACGCGGAGGACTATCAGCCCCAGCATTTT. This translates into CASSSNAEDYQPQHF.

This CDR3 is CASSRDLEETQYF. In nucleotides, the CDR3 is TGTGCCAGTAGTAGGGACTTAGAAGAGACCCAGTACTTC. The chain carries TRBV19 and TRBJ2-5, with a possible D match to TRBD2 (6 bases). Germline V lookup: CDR1 LNHDA, CDR2 SQIVND (reference sequence). There are 13 residues in the CDR3. V dropped 4 bases and J dropped 3 bases, with 9 bases sitting between them.

This chain links TRBV4-3 with TRBJ2-1; 9 bases line up with TRBD2. Trimming cost V 1 base and J 4 bases; bases outside gene matches: 11. This CDR3 spans 18 amino acids. Germline V lookup: CDR1 LGHNA, CDR2 YSLEER. The CDR3 DNA reads TGCGCCAGCAGCCAAGGGTTAGCGGGGGCTAACCCGTACAATGAGCAGTTCTTC. Translation gives CASSQGLAGANPYNEQFF.